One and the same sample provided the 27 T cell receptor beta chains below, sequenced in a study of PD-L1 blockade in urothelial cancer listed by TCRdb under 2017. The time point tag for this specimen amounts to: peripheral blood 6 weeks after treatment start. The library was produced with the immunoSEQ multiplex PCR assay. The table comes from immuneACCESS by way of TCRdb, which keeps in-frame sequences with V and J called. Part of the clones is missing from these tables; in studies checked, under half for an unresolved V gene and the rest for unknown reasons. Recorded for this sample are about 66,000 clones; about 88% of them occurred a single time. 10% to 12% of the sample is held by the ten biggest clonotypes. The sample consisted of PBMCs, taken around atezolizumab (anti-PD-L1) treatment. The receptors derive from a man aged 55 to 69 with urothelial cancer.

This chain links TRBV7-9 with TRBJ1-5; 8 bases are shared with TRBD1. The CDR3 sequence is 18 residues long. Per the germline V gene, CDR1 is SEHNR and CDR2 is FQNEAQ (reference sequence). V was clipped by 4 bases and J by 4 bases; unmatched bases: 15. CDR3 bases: TGTGCCAGCAGCTCAGGGGCCGGCGACAGGGGCGGGAATCAGCCCCAGCATTTT. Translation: CASSSGAGDRGGNQPQHF.

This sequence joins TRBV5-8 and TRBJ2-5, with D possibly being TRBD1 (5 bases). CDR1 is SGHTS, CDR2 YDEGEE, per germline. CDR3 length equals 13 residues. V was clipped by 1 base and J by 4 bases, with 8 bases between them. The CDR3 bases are TGTGCCAGCAGCTTGCTCCAGGGAGAGACCCAGTACTTC. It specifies CASSLLQGETQYF.

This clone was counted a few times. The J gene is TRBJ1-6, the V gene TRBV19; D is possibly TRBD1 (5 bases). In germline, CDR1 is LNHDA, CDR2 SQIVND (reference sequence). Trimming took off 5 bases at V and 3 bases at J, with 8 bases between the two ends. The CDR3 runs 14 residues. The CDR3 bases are TGTGCCAGTAGTGACAGACACTATAATTCACCCCTCCACTTT. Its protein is CASSDRHYNSPLHF.

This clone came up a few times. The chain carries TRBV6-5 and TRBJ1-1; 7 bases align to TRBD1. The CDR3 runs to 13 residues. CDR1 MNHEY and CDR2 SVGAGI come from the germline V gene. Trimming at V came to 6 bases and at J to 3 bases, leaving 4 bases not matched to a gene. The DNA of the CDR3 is TGTGCCAGCAGCCTAGACAGGGACACTGAAGCTTTCTTT. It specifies CASSLDRDTEAFF.

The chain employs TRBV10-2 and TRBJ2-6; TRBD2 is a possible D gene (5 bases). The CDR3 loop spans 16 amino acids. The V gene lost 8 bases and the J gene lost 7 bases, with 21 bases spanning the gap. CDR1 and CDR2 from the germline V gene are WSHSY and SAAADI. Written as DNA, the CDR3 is TGCGCCAGCCGTTCTTTATTCGGGGTCAAAGCCAACGTCCTGACTTTC. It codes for CASRSLFGVKANVLTF.

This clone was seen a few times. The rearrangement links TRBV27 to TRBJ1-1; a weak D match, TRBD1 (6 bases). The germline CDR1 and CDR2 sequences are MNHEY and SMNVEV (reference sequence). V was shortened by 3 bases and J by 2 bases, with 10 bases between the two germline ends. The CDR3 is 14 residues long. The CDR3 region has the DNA TGTGCCAGCAGTTTCGGACAGAGAAACACTGAAGCTTTCTTT. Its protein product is CASSFGQRNTEAFF.

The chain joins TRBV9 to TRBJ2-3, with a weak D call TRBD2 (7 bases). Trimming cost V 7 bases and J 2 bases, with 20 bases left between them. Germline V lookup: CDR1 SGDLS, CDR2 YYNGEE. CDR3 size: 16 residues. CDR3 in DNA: TGTGCCAGCTCCCAGGGGCTAGCGGAGACCACAGATACGCAGTATTTT. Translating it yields CASSQGLAETTDTQYF. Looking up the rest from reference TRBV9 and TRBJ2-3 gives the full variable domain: DSGVTQTPKHLITATGQRVTLRCSPRSGDLSVYWYQQSLDQGLQFLIQYYNGEERAKGNILERFSAQQFPDLHSELNLSSLELGDSALYFCASSQGLAETTDTQYFGPGTRLTVL.

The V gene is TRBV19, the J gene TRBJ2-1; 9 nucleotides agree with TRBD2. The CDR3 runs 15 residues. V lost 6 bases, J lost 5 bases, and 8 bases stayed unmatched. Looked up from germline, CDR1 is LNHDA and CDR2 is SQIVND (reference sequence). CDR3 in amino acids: CASSPIAGVNNEQFF. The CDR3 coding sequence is TGTGCCAGTAGCCCGATAGCGGGAGTAAACAATGAGCAGTTCTTC.

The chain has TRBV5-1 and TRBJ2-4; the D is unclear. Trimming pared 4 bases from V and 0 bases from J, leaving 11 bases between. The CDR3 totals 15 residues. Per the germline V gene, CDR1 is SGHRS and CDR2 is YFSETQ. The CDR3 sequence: CASSLTFEAKNIQYF. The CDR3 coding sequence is TGCGCCAGCAGCCTTACTTTCGAAGCCAAAAACATTCAGTACTTC.

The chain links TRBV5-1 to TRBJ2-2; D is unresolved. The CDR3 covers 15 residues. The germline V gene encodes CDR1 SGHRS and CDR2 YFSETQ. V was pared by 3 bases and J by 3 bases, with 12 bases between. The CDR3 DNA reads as TGCGCCAGCAGCTCGCTCCCGGGTGACACCGGGGAGCTGTTTTTT. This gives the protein CASSSLPGDTGELFF.

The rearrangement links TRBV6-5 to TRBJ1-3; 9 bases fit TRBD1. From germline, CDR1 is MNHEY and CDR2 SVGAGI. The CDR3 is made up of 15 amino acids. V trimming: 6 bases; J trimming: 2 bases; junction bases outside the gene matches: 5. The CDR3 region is CASRVGQGAGNTIYF. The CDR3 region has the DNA TGTGCCAGCAGAGTGGGACAGGGTGCTGGAAACACCATATATTTT.

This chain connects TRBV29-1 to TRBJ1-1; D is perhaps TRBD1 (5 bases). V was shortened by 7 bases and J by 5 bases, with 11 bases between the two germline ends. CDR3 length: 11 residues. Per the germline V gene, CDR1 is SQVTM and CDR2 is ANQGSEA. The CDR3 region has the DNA TGCAGCGCTAGTGGGGCTACTGAAGCTTTCTTT. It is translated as CSASGATEAFF.

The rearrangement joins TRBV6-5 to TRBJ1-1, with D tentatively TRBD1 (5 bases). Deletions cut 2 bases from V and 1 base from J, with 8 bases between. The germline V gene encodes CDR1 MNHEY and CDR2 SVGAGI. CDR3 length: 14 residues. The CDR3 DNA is TGTGCCAGCAGTTACAAGGGGTGGAACACTGAAGCTTTCTTT. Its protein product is CASSYKGWNTEAFF.

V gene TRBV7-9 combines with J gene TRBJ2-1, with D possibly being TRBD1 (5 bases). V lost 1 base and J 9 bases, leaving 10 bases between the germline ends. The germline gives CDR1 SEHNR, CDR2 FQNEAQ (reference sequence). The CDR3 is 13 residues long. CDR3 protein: CASSLVGAGEQFF. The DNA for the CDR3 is TGTGCCAGCAGCTTAGTAGGGGCCGGTGAGCAGTTCTTC.

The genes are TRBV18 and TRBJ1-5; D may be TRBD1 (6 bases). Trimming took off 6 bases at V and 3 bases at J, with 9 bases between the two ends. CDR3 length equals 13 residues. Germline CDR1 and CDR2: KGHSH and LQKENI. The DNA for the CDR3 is TGTGCCAGCTCTGGACAGAACAATCAGCCCCAGCATTTT. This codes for CASSGQNNQPQHF.

The CDR3 region has the DNA TGTGCCAGCAGTTACTCGATATTAGACTCGTACGAGCAGTACTTC. Its translation is CASSYSILDSYEQYF. V gene TRBV6-5 combines with J gene TRBJ2-7; D unresolved. CDR1 MNHEY and CDR2 SVGAGI come from the germline V gene. This CDR3 comprises 15 residues. V gave up 0 bases and J gave up 4 bases, with 13 bases separating them.

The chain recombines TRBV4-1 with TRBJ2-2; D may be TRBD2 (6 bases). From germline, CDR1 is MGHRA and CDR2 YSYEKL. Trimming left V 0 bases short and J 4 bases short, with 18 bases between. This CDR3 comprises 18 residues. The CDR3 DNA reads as TGCGCCAGCAGCCAAGAATCGTCGGAGAGACTAGGCACCGGGGAGCTGTTTTTT. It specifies CASSQESSERLGTGELFF.

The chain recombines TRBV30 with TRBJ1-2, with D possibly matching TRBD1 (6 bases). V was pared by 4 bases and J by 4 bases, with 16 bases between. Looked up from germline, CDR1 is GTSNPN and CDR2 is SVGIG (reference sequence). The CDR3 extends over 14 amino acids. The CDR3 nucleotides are TGTGCCTGGATCCAAGCGGGGGCGAGCTATGGCTACACCTTC. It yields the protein CAWIQAGASYGYTF.

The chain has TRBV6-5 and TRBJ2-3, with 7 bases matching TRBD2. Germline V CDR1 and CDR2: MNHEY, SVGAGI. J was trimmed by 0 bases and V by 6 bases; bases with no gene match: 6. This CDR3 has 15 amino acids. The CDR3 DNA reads TGTGCCAGCAGACCTAGCGGAGCTAGCACAGATACGCAGTATTTT. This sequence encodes CASRPSGASTDTQYF.

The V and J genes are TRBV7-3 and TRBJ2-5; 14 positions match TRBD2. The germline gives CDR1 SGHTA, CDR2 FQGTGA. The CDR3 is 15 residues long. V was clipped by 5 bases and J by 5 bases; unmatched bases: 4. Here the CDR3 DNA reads TGTGCCAGCAGCCGTGGGACTAGCGGGAGTGAGACCCAGTACTTC. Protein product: CASSRGTSGSETQYF.

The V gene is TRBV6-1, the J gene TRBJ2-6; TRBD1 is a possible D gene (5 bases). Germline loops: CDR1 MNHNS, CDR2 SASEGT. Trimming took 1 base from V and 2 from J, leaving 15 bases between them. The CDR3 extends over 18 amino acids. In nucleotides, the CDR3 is TGTGCCAGCAGTGAAGAATTACAGGCTAGGCCTGGGGCCAACGTCCTGACTTTC. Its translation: CASSEELQARPGANVLTF.

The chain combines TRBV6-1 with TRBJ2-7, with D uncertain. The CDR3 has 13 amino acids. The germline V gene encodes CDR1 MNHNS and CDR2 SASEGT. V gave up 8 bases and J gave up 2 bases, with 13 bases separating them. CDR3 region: CASRAPLAYEQYF. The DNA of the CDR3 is TGTGCCAGCCGCGCCCCACTGGCCTACGAGCAGTACTTC.

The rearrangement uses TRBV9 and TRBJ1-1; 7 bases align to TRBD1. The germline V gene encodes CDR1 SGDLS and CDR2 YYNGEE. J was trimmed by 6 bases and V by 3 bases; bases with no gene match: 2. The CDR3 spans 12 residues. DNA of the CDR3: TGTGCCAGCAGCGGACAGGGTTCTGAAGCTTTCTTT. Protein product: CASSGQGSEAFF.

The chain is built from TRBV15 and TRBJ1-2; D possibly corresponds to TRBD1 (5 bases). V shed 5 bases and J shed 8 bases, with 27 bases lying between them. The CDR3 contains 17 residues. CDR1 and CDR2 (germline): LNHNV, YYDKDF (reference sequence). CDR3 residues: CATSSAYNSRAKGGYTF. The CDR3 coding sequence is TGTGCCACCAGCTCAGCGTACAATAGCAGGGCTAAGGGGGGCTACACCTTC.

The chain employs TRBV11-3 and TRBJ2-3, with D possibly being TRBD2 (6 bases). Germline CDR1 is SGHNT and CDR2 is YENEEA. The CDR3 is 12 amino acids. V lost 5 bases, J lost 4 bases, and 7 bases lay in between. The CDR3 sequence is CASSPGADTQYF. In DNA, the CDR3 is TGTGCCAGCAGCCCGGGGGCAGATACGCAGTATTTT.

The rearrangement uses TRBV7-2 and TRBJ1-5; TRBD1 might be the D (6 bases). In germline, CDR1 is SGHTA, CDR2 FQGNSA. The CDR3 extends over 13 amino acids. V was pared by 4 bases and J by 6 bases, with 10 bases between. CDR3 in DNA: TGTGCCAGCAGCTGGACAGAGATTCAGCCCCAGCATTTT. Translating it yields CASSWTEIQPQHF.

CDR3 loop: CASSPHTGYYGYTF. CDR3 nucleotide sequence: TGTGCCAGCAGTCCGCACACAGGTTACTATGGCTACACCTTC. The chain uses TRBV6-6 and TRBJ1-2; maybe TRBD1 (5 bases). Germline V gene sequence: CDR1 MNHNY, CDR2 SVGAGI (reference sequence). This CDR3 comprises 14 residues. V lost 5 bases and J lost 3, with 13 bases in between.